This section outlines one T cell receptor (beta chain) sequence together with its context. Its target is unknown. The primer mix had 60 Vbeta and 13 Jbeta primers. The protocol was immunoSEQ multiplex PCR, while the TCRdb copy is restricted to in-frame clones and leaves out a portion. The sample includes 160,000 or so clones, about 69% of them seen just once. The CDR3 has 15 amino acids. The germline V gene has CDR1 SGHNT and CDR2 YYREEE (reference sequence). V was pared by 4 bases and J by 3 bases, with 17 bases between. These data belong to a study of cytomegalovirus exposure and HLA in healthy donors. The overall study: Of all 400 or so donors who were genotyped, around 82% belonged to the Caucasian-associated ancestry cluster.

Notes on the study in general: Using the classifier, cytomegalovirus status was reportedly diagnosed with high specificity and sensitivity.

The material sequenced was PBMCs. This receptor was obtained from a human donor in good health. The chain couples TRBV5-4 to TRBJ2-7; weak D call: TRBD1 (7 bases). The CDR3 region is CASSPGGTEIYEQYF. The CDR3 DNA follows: TGTGCCAGCAGCCCCGGCGGGACAGAGATCTACGAGCAGTACTTC.